Reported below is one TCR beta chain. Its antigen is not identified. The study enrolled healthy HIV-negative adults without recent acute infections or vaccinations as donors. This sample stems from a study of shared clonotypes between healthy human individuals. Sequencing was performed with immunoSEQ multiplex PCR; in TCRdb, only in-frame clones are kept and a portion is missing. In the table there are 1.5 million to 1.9 million clones, 95% to 99% of which are singletons. The study's findings and limits: The study sampled only blood, and tissue repertoires likely differ. Among a handful of donors, 4.5% to 5.5% of naive CD4 clonotypes were found in common. Clonotype sharing among donors was expected to depend on sequencing depth.

The sequenced material came from naive CD4+ T cells sorted from blood. Subset reported: CD45RA+ positively selected. This clonotype originated in a man aged 25 to 45 in good health.

The CDR3 DNA reads TGTGCCAGCTCACCAGCGCTCGTAGCAGGGAATGAGCAGTTCTTC. Encoded protein: CASSPALVAGNEQFF. The chain has TRBV18 and TRBJ2-1, with D maybe TRBD1 (5 bases). Germline-derived CDR1 and CDR2 are KGHSH and LQKENI. The V end lost 2 bases, the J end lost 7 bases, and 15 bases lay between the germline ends. CDR3 length equals 15 residues. Using reference TRBV18 and TRBJ2-1 for the parts outside the CDR3, the full variable domain is NAGVMQNPRHLVRRRGQEARLRCSPMKGHSHVYWYRQLPEEGLKFMVYLQKENIIDESGMPKERFSAEFPKEGPSILRIQQVVRGDSAAYFCASSPALVAGNEQFFGPGTRLTVL.